The 12 T cell receptor beta chains presented below share a single source sample, sequenced in a study of cytomegalovirus exposure and HLA in healthy donors. Researchers ran the PCR with 60 Vbeta and 13 Jbeta primers. Sequencing was performed with immunoSEQ multiplex PCR; in TCRdb, only in-frame clones are kept and a portion is missing. In the table there are roughly 99,000 clones, over 65% of which are singletons. The sequenced material came from PBMCs. Receptor source: a woman in her thirties or forties in good health and CMV-seropositive.

The chain has TRBV2 and TRBJ1-4, with D perhaps TRBD1 (5 bases). Trimming removed 4 bases from V and 8 bases from J, with 14 bases in between. CDR1 is SNHLY, CDR2 FYNNEI, per germline. This CDR3 spans 14 amino acids. The CDR3 spells CASSGTRFKEKLFF. DNA for the CDR3: TGTGCCAGCAGTGGGACACGTTTCAAAGAAAAACTGTTTTTT.

This chain uses TRBV6-4 with TRBJ1-4; D not certain. The germline CDR1 and CDR2 sequences are MRHNA and SNTAGT. This CDR3 comprises 15 residues. Trimming stripped 6 bases from V and 4 bases from J, with 15 bases between. The CDR3 DNA reads as TGTGCCAGCAGCTTCACCAGCGGTGATAATGAAAAACTGTTTTTT. Amino acids: CASSFTSGDNEKLFF.

DNA for the CDR3: TGTGCCAGTAGTATTGCAGAGAACACTGAAGCTTTCTTT. It is translated as CASSIAENTEAFF. The J gene is TRBJ1-1, the V gene TRBV19; D remains ambiguous. Germline V gives CDR1 LNHDA, CDR2 SQIVND (reference sequence). The V gene lost 3 bases and the J gene lost 1 base, with 6 bases spanning the gap. This CDR3 has 13 amino acids.

The chain couples TRBV27 to TRBJ1-1, with unresolved D. This CDR3 comprises 16 residues. V lost 0 bases and J lost 1, with 12 bases in between. Germline V CDR1 and CDR2: MNHEY, SMNVEV (reference sequence). The CDR3 sequence: CASSLSAGRGNTEAFF. The CDR3, as DNA: TGTGCCAGCAGTTTATCTGCGGGTCGGGGGAACACTGAAGCTTTCTTT.

This chain joins TRBV2 and TRBJ2-1; possible D gene TRBD2, 5 bases. V lost 7 bases and J 4 bases, leaving 14 bases between the germline ends. The germline V gene has CDR1 SNHLY and CDR2 FYNNEI. CDR3 length: 14 residues. The CDR3 region has the DNA TGTGCCAGCAAGAGGCGGGCAGAATACAATGAGCAGTTCTTC. This codes for CASKRRAEYNEQFF. Based on the CDR3 plus reference TRBV2 and TRBJ2-1, the full variable domain is EPEVTQTPSHQVTQMGQEVILRCVPISNHLYFYWYRQILGQKVEFLVSFYNNEISEKSEIFDDQFSVERPDGSNFTLKIRSTKLEDSAMYFCASKRRAEYNEQFFGPGTRLTVL.

This clone came up once. This sequence joins TRBV7-2 and TRBJ2-2; TRBD1 is a possible D gene (5 bases). V was trimmed by 5 bases and J by 9 bases, leaving 22 bases between them. CDR3 length: 16 residues. Germline V gene sequence: CDR1 SGHTA, CDR2 FQGNSA. The DNA for the CDR3 is TGTGCCAGCAGCCCAGATGGGTCAAATAGGGGCAGGGAGCTGTTTTTT. Residues: CASSPDGSNRGRELFF.

This clone turned up a few times. The rearrangement joins TRBV6-5 to TRBJ2-7; TRBD2 matches at 7 bases. Trimming removed 4 bases from V and 3 bases from J; junction bases left unmatched: 3. Germline CDR1 and CDR2: MNHEY and SVGAGI. The CDR3 extends over 13 amino acids. The DNA of the CDR3 is TGTGCCAGCAGTTTTCCGGGGGGCTACGAGCAGTACTTC. Protein sequence: CASSFPGGYEQYF.

The rearrangement joins TRBV29-1 to TRBJ2-7; D is undetermined. The CDR3 totals 13 residues. Deletions cut 0 bases from V and 6 bases from J, with 12 bases between. Looked up from germline, CDR1 is SQVTM and CDR2 is ANQGSEA. CDR3 DNA sequence: TGCAGCGTTGAAGATCCACGAGGTACCGAGCAGTACTTC. Amino acids: CSVEDPRGTEQYF.

The rearrangement uses TRBV5-1 and TRBJ2-6, with D possibly matching TRBD2 (6 bases). The germline gives CDR1 SGHRS, CDR2 YFSETQ. Trimming stripped 4 bases from V and 4 bases from J, with 12 bases between. The CDR3 covers 15 residues. This chain's CDR3 is CASSPGESGANVLTF. The CDR3, as DNA: TGCGCCAGCAGCCCGGGGGAGTCAGGGGCCAACGTCCTGACTTTC. Full variable domain (remainder filled in from reference TRBV5-1 and TRBJ2-6): KAGVTQTPRYLIKTRGQQVTLSCSPISGHRSVSWYQQTPGQGLQFLFEYFSETQRNKGNFPGRFSGRQFSNSRSEMNVSTLELGDSALYLCASSPGESGANVLTFGAGSRLTVL.

The V call is TRBV7-2, the J call TRBJ2-5; D remains unclear. The CDR3 extends over 11 amino acids. Between the trimmed V and J ends, which lost 5 bases and 3 bases, there was a span of 4 bases. Germline lookup yields CDR1 SGHTA and CDR2 FQGNSA. In DNA form, the CDR3 reads TGTGCCAGCAGCACAGAAGAGACCCAGTACTTC. It specifies CASSTEETQYF.

The chain uses TRBV10-3 and TRBJ1-2, with 9 bases fitting TRBD1. V lost 7 bases to trimming and J lost 7 bases; unmatched junction nucleotides: 10. Per germline, CDR1 ENHRY and CDR2 SYGVKD. The CDR3 runs to 14 residues. The CDR3 reads CAITWDRVSGGYTF. The DNA for the CDR3 is TGTGCCATCACCTGGGACAGGGTGTCGGGTGGCTACACCTTC.

The chain combines TRBV11-2 with TRBJ2-1; 16 positions agree with TRBD2. CDR3 length: 17 amino acids. V lost 5 bases and J lost 7; bases outside the gene matches: 8. Germline V lookup: CDR1 SGHAT, CDR2 FQNNGV. CDR3 nucleotides: TGTGCCAGCAGCCATGGGACTAGCGGGGGGGCCGGTAATGAGCAGTTCTTC. Translated, it gives CASSHGTSGGAGNEQFF.